This T cell receptor beta chain was sequenced during a study of cytomegalovirus exposure and HLA in healthy donors. PCR was performed using 60 Vbeta and 13 Jbeta primers. Assay used: immunoSEQ multiplex PCR; TCRdb lists only in-frame clones, some missing. The repertoire includes 150,000 to 200,000 clones, about 79% of them detected once, and 2.3% sits in the top ten. Study conclusions and caveats: Confirmation was obtained in vitro that a few CMV-associated chains are specific for CMV antigens. The study flagged roughly 150 TCR beta chains as cytomegalovirus-associated.

The table lists this clone with a few counts. Its antigen is still unknown. Trimming shortened V by 8 bases and J by 2 bases, and 15 bases separated the two germline ends. The germline V gene has CDR1 LGHNA and CDR2 YNFKEQ. CDR3 length: 14 amino acids. The V call is TRBV4-2, the J call TRBJ2-5, with D perhaps matching TRBD2 (5 bases). This clonotype was sampled from a woman aged 50 to 60 in good health and CMV-seronegative. Sequences were obtained from PBMCs. CDR3: CASSDPRGQETQYF. CDR3 DNA: TGTGCCAGCTCGGATCCCCGGGGTCAAGAGACCCAGTACTTC.